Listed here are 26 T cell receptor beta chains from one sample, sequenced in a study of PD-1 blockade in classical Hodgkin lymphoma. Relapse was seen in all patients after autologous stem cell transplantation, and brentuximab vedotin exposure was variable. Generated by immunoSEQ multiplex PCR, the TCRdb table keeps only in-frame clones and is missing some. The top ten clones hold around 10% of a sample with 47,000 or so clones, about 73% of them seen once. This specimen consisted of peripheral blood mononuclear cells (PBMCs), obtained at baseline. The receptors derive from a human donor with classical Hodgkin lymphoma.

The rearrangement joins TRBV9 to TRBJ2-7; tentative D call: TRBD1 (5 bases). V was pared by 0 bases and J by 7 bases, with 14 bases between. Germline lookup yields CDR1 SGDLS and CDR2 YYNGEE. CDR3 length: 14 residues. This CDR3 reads CASSVAPIGAEQYF. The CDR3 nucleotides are TGTGCCAGCAGCGTAGCCCCTATAGGGGCTGAGCAGTACTTC.

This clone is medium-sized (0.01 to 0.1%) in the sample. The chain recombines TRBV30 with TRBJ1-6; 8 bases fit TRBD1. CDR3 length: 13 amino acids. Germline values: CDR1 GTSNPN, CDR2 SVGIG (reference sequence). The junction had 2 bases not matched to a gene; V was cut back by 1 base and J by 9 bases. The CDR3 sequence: CAWSEGQASPLHF. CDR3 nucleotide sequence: TGTGCCTGGAGTGAGGGACAGGCTTCACCCCTCCACTTT. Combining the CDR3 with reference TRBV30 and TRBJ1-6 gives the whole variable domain SQTIHQWPATLVQPVGSPLSLECTVEGTSNPNLYWYRQAAGRGLQLLFYSVGIGQISSEVPQNLSASRPQDRQFILSSKKLLLSDSGFYLCAWSEGQASPLHFGNGTRLTVT.

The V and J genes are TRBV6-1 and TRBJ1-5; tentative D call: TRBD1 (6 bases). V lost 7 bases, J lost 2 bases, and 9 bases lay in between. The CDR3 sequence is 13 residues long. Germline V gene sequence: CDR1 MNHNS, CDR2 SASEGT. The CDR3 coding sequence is TGTGCCAGCACATGGACAGGCAATCAGCCCCAGCATTTT. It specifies CASTWTGNQPQHF.

CDR3 region: CAWNAGHTYEQYF. In DNA, the CDR3 is TGTGCCTGGAACGCGGGACACACCTACGAGCAGTACTTC. The genes are TRBV30 and TRBJ2-7; D may correspond to TRBD1 or TRBD2 (6 bases each). Trimming pared 4 bases from V and 2 bases from J, leaving 12 bases between. Germline CDR1 is GTSNPN and CDR2 is SVGIG (reference sequence). The CDR3 runs 13 residues. Full variable domain (outside the CDR3, taken from reference TRBV30 and TRBJ2-7): SQTIHQWPATLVQPVGSPLSLECTVEGTSNPNLYWYRQAAGRGLQLLFYSVGIGQISSEVPQNLSASRPQDRQFILSSKKLLLSDSGFYLCAWNAGHTYEQYFGPGTRLTVT.

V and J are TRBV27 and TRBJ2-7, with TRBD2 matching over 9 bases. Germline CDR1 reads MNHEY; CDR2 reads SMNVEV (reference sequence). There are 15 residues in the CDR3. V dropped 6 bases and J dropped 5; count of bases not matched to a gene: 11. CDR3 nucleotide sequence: TGTGCCAGCAGGGGGTCTAGCGGGATGGACCACGAGCAGTACTTC. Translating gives CASRGSSGMDHEQYF.

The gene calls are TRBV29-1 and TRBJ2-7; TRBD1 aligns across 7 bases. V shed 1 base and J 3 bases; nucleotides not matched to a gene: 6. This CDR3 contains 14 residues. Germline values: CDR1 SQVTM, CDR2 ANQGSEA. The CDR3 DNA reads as TGCAGCGTTGAAGCCCGGGCAGGGGGCTACGAGCAGTACTTC. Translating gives CSVEARAGGYEQYF.

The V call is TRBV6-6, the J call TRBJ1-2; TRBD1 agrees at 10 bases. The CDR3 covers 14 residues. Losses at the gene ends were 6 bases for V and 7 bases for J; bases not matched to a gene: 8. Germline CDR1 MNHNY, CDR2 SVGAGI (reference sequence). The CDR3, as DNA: TGTGCCAGCAGCATGACAGGGGGCGCGTTTGGCTACACCTTC. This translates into CASSMTGGAFGYTF.

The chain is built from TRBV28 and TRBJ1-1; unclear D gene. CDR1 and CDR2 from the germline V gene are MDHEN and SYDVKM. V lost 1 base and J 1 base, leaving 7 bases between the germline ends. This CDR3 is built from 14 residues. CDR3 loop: CASSLSRGNTEAFF. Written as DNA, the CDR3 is TGTGCCAGCAGTTTATCTAGAGGGAACACTGAAGCTTTCTTT. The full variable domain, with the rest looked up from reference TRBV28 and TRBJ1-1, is DVKVTQSSRYLVKRTGEKVFLECVQDMDHENMFWYRQDPGLGLRLIYFSYDVKMKEKGDIPEGYSVSREKKERFSLILESASTNQTSMYLCASSLSRGNTEAFFGQGTRLTVV.

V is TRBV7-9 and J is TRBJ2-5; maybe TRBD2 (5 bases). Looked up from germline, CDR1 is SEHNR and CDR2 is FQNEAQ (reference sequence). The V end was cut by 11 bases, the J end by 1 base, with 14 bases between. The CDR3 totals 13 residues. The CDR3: CAVEGGTQETQYF. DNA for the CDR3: TGTGCCGTCGAAGGAGGTACCCAAGAGACCCAGTACTTC.

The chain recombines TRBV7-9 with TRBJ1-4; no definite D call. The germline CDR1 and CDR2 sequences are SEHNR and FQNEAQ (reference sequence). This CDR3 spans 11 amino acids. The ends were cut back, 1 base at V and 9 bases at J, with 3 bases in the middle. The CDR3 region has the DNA TGTGCCAGCAGCTTAGTCCAAAAACTGTTTTTT. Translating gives CASSLVQKLFF.

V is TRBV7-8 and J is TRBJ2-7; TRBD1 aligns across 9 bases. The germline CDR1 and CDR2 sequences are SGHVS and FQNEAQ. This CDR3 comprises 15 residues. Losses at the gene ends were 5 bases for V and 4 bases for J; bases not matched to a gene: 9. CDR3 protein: CASSRDRGGSYEQYF. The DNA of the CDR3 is TGTGCCAGCAGCCGCGACAGGGGGGGTTCGTACGAGCAGTACTTC. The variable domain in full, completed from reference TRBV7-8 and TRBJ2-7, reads GAGVSQSPRYKVAKRGQDVALRCDPISGHVSLFWYQQALGQGPEFLTYFQNEAQLDKSGLPSDRFFAERPEGSVSTLKIQRTQQEDSAVYLCASSRDRGGSYEQYFGPGTRLTVT.

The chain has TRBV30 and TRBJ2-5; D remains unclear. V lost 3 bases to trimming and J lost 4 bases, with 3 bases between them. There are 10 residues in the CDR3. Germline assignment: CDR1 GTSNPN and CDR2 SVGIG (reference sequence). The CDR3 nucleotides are TGTGCCTGGAGGAGAGAGACCCAGTACTTC. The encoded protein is CAWRRETQYF.

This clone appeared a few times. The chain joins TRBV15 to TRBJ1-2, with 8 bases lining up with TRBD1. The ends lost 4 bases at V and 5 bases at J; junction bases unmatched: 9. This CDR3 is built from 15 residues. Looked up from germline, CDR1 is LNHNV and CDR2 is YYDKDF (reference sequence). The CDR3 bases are TGTGCCACCAGCACCGGGCAGGGGGCTATTTATGGCTACACCTTC. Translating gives CATSTGQGAIYGYTF.

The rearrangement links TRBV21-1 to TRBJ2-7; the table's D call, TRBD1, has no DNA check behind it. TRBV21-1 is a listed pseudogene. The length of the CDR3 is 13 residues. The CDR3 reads CATVRDRGYEQYF. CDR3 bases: TGTGCCACCGTTAGGGACAGGGGCTACGAGCAGTACTTC.

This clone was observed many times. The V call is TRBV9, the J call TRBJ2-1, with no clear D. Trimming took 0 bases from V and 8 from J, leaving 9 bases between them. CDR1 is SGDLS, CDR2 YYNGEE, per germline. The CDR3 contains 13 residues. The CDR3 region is CASSVEGQYEQFF. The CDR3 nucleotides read TGTGCCAGCAGCGTAGAGGGTCAATATGAGCAGTTCTTC.

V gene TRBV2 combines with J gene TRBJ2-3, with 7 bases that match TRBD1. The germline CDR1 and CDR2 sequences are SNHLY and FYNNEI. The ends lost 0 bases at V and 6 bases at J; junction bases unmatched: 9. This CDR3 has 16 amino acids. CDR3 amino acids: CASSEAARGPRDTQYF. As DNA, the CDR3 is TGTGCCAGCAGTGAAGCGGCGAGGGGGCCTAGGGATACGCAGTATTTT.

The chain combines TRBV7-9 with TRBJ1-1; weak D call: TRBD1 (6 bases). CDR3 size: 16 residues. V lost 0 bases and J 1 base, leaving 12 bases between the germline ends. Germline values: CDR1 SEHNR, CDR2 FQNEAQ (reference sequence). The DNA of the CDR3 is TGTGCCAGCAGCTTAGCGGGTTTGGGGGCGAACACTGAAGCTTTCTTT. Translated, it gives CASSLAGLGANTEAFF.

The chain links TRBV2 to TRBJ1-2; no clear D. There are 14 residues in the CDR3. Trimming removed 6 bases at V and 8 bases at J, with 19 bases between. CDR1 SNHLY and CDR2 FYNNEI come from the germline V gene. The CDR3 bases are TGTGCCAGCAGCATAGGGTGGAGGGTTGGCGGCTACACCTTC. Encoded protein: CASSIGWRVGGYTF. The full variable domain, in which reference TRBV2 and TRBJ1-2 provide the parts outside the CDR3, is EPEVTQTPSHQVTQMGQEVILRCVPISNHLYFYWYRQILGQKVEFLVSFYNNEISEKSEIFDDQFSVERPDGSNFTLKIRSTKLEDSAMYFCASSIGWRVGGYTFGSGTRLTVV.

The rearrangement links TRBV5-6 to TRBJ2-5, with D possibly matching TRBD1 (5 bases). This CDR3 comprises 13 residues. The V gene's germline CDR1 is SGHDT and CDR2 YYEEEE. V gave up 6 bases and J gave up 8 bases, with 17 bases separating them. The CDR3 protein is CASTPQGVGTQYF. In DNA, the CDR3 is TGTGCCAGCACCCCGCAAGGGGTGGGTACCCAGTACTTC.

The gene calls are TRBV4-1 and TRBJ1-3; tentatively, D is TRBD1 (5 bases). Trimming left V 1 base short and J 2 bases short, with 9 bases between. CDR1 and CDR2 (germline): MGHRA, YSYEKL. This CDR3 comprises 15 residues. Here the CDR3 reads CASSQGGITGNTIYF. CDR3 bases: TGCGCCAGCAGCCAAGGGGGGATTACTGGAAACACCATATATTTT.

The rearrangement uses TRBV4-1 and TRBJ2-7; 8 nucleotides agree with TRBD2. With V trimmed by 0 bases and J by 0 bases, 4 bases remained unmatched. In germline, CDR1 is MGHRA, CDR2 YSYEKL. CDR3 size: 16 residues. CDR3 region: CASSQDPSGSSYEQYF. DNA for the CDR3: TGCGCCAGCAGCCAAGATCCGAGCGGGAGCTCCTACGAGCAGTACTTC.

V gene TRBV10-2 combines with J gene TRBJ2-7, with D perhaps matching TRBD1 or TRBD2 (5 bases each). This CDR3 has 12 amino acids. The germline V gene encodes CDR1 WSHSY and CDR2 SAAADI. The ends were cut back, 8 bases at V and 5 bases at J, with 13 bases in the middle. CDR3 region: CASEGQDHEQYF. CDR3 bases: TGCGCCAGCGAGGGGCAGGACCACGAGCAGTACTTC.

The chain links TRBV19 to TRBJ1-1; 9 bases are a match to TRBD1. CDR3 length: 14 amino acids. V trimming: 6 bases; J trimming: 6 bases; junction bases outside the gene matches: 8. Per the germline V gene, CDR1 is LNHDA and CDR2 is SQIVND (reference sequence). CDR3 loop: CASRLTGGHPEAFF. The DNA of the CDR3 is TGTGCCAGTAGACTAACAGGGGGCCATCCTGAAGCTTTCTTT.

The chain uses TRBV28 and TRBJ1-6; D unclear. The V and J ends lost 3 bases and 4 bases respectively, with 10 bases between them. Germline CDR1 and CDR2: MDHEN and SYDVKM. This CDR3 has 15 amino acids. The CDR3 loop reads CASSFGGTYNSPLHF. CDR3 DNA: TGTGCCAGCAGTTTCGGAGGAACTTATAATTCACCCCTCCACTTT. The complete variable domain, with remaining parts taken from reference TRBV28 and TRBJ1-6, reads DVKVTQSSRYLVKRTGEKVFLECVQDMDHENMFWYRQDPGLGLRLIYFSYDVKMKEKGDIPEGYSVSREKKERFSLILESASTNQTSMYLCASSFGGTYNSPLHFGNGTRLTVT.

The CDR3 here is CASRTDRFEGGYTF. The CDR3 region has the DNA TGTGCCAGCAGGACGGACAGGTTTGAAGGTGGCTACACCTTC. The V gene is TRBV27, the J gene TRBJ1-2; TRBD1 matches 7 bases. Germline CDR1 MNHEY, CDR2 SMNVEV (reference sequence). This CDR3 contains 14 residues. Germline trimming cut 6 bases from V and 7 bases from J; bases unmatched to any gene: 11.

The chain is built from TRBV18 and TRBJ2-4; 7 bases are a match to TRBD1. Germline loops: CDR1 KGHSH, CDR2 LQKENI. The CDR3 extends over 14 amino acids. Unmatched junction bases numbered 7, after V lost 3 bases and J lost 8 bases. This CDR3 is CASSPDHRGDIQYF. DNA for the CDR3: TGTGCCAGCTCACCGGATCACAGGGGTGACATTCAGTACTTC.